These 20 T cell receptor beta chains originate from one sample sequenced in a study of Ad26.COV2.S vaccination and SARS-CoV-2 variants. The assay was immunoSEQ multiplex PCR, and TCRdb's table has in-frame clones only and misses some. There are about 350,000 clones in the sample; about 90% occur only once, and 3% to 4% lies in the top ten. Sequences were derived from peripheral blood, sampled after recovery from COVID-19. The source is a human donor who had recovered from COVID-19.

The table lists this clone with a count of one. V and J are TRBV18 and TRBJ1-2; D gene uncertain. CDR3 length: 12 residues. Germline V gene sequence: CDR1 KGHSH, CDR2 LQKENI. The germline V and J ends were trimmed by 4 bases and 8 bases, with 11 bases remaining between them. CDR3 loop: CASSRGNDGYTF. CDR3 coding DNA: TGTGCCAGCTCACGGGGAAATGACGGCTACACCTTC. Filled out from reference TRBV18 and TRBJ1-2, the complete variable domain reads NAGVMQNPRHLVRRRGQEARLRCSPMKGHSHVYWYRQLPEEGLKFMVYLQKENIIDESGMPKERFSAEFPKEGPSILRIQQVVRGDSAAYFCASSRGNDGYTFGSGTRLTVV.

The rearrangement links TRBV4-3 to TRBJ1-1, with 10 bases matching TRBD1. With 0 bases clipped from V and 1 base from J, the junction kept 11 bases outside the gene matches. There are 19 residues in the CDR3. Per germline, CDR1 LGHNA and CDR2 YSLEER. CDR3 in DNA: TGCGCCAGCAGCCAAGATTTGCAGGACAGGGGGATTGGGAACACTGAAGCTTTCTTT. It encodes CASSQDLQDRGIGNTEAFF.

The chain employs TRBV29-1 and TRBJ2-2, with 7 bases matching TRBD1. The V gene end was trimmed by 5 bases and the J gene end by 5 bases; junction bases not matched to a gene: 5. The germline gives CDR1 SQVTM, CDR2 ANQGSEA. CDR3 length: 13 residues. CDR3: CSVKGQPTGELFF. The CDR3 DNA reads TGCAGCGTTAAGGGACAGCCAACCGGGGAGCTGTTTTTT.

V is TRBV6-5 and J is TRBJ1-1; 7 nucleotides match TRBD1. Germline V gene sequence: CDR1 MNHEY, CDR2 SVGAGI. The CDR3 runs 13 residues. J was trimmed by 5 bases and V by 6 bases; bases with no gene match: 6. The DNA of the CDR3 is TGTGCCAGCAGACCAGGGGGTGGGACTGAAGCTTTCTTT. Translating it yields CASRPGGGTEAFF.

J is TRBJ2-3 and V is TRBV18, with 8 positions matching TRBD1. Per the germline V gene, CDR1 is KGHSH and CDR2 is LQKENI. CDR3 size: 15 residues. Trimming took 6 bases from V and 0 from J; bases not matched to a gene: 5. CDR3 residues: CASSPRQGSTDTQYF. The CDR3 DNA is TGTGCCAGCTCCCCGAGACAGGGGAGCACAGATACGCAGTATTTT. The full variable domain, completed using reference TRBV18 and TRBJ2-3, is NAGVMQNPRHLVRRRGQEARLRCSPMKGHSHVYWYRQLPEEGLKFMVYLQKENIIDESGMPKERFSAEFPKEGPSILRIQQVVRGDSAAYFCASSPRQGSTDTQYFGPGTRLTVL.

This clone was seen just once. J is TRBJ2-5 and V is TRBV7-2; the D is unclear. Germline V gives CDR1 SGHTA, CDR2 FQGNSA. Trimming shortened V by 5 bases and J by 4 bases, and 8 bases separated the two germline ends. The CDR3 is 12 amino acids. The CDR3 loop reads CASSRVAETQYF. The CDR3, as DNA: TGTGCCAGCAGCCGGGTGGCAGAGACCCAGTACTTC.

The chain joins TRBV6-1 to TRBJ1-2; D gene unclear. Germline V gene sequence: CDR1 MNHNS, CDR2 SASEGT. The CDR3 has 13 amino acids. V lost 2 bases and J lost 4, with 8 bases in between. CDR3 region: CASSERWSYGYTF. The CDR3 region has the DNA TGTGCCAGCAGTGAAAGGTGGAGCTATGGCTACACCTTC.

The chain carries TRBV6-6 and TRBJ2-3, with D perhaps assigned TRBD1 or TRBD2 (5 bases each). Trimming removed 2 bases at V and 0 bases at J, with 12 bases between. This CDR3 is 16 amino acids long. Germline CDR1 is MNHNY and CDR2 is SVGAGI (reference sequence). The CDR3 DNA follows: TGTGCCAGCAGTTACCCCGGGACCTTAAGCACAGATACGCAGTATTTT. It codes for CASSYPGTLSTDTQYF.

The chain couples TRBV11-1 to TRBJ2-7, with D possibly TRBD2 on 6 matching bases. Per the germline V gene, CDR1 is SGHAT and CDR2 is FQDESV (reference sequence). V dropped 1 base and J dropped 2 bases, with 12 bases sitting between them. The CDR3 totals 15 residues. The CDR3 DNA follows: TGTGCCAGCAGCTTAGGCGGGAACCCTACCTACGAGCAGTACTTC. Residues: CASSLGGNPTYEQYF.

The chain is built from TRBV4-1 and TRBJ1-2; TRBD1 aligns across 8 bases. The V and J ends lost 4 bases and 3 bases, in that order; junction bases with no gene match: 16. This CDR3 has 18 amino acids. Germline V gives CDR1 MGHRA, CDR2 YSYEKL. CDR3: CASSRPDRASGEDYGYTF. In nucleotides, the CDR3 is TGCGCCAGCAGCCGGCCGGACAGGGCTTCAGGAGAGGACTATGGCTACACCTTC.

The genes are TRBV6-2 or TRBV6-3 and TRBJ2-5; D is unresolved. Trimming removed 2 bases at V and 5 bases at J, with 3 bases between. This CDR3 region has 11 residues. Germline V gene lookup returns CDR1 MNHEY and CDR2 SVGEGT. CDR3 protein: CASSYLETQYF. In DNA form, the CDR3 reads TGTGCCAGCAGTTACCTGGAGACCCAGTACTTC.

The genes are TRBV14 and TRBJ2-1; D perhaps matches TRBD2 (6 bases). The CDR3 is made up of 16 amino acids. The germline V gene has CDR1 SGHDN and CDR2 FVKESK. V lost 0 bases and J 0 bases, leaving 9 bases between the germline ends. The CDR3 DNA reads TGTGCCAGCAGCCAAGAACGGGAGAGCTCCTACAATGAGCAGTTCTTC. Translation: CASSQERESSYNEQFF.

The rearrangement uses TRBV5-1 and TRBJ2-7, with TRBD1 as a possible D gene (5 bases). This CDR3 has 16 residues. V gave up 0 bases and J gave up 3 bases, with 16 bases separating them. Germline V gives CDR1 SGHRS, CDR2 YFSETQ. The CDR3 DNA follows: TGCGCCAGCAGCTTGGCCATGCAGCAGGGCCGCTACGAGCAGTACTTC. It translates to CASSLAMQQGRYEQYF.

V gene TRBV18 combines with J gene TRBJ1-1; D remains unclear. The CDR3 spans 15 residues. Trimming removed 4 bases from V and 7 bases from J, with 19 bases in between. Germline CDR1 is KGHSH and CDR2 is LQKENI. CDR3 DNA sequence: TGTGCCAGCTCACGCGGTGGAGAGACAAGGGATGAAGCTTTCTTT. Amino acids: CASSRGGETRDEAFF.

The V and J genes are TRBV15 and TRBJ2-5; TRBD1 matches at 8 bases. The CDR3 totals 16 residues. Germline V lookup: CDR1 LNHNV, CDR2 YYDKDF (reference sequence). J gave up 3 bases and V 6 bases, and 12 bases lay outside the gene matches. CDR3 sequence: CATSGGQGALKETQYF. The CDR3 region has the DNA TGTGCCACCAGTGGGGGGCAGGGGGCTTTGAAAGAGACCCAGTACTTC.

The chain links TRBV4-1 to TRBJ2-2; TRBD2 agrees at 13 bases. Germline assignment: CDR1 MGHRA and CDR2 YSYEKL. This CDR3 has 17 residues. V was pared by 2 bases and J by 7 bases, with 7 bases of the junction left unmatched. The CDR3 nucleotides read TGCGCCAGCAGCCAAAAAGGACTAGCGGGGGCTTTCGGGGAGCTGTTTTTT. As protein: CASSQKGLAGAFGELFF.

The V and J genes are TRBV2 and TRBJ2-5; 8 bases agree with TRBD2. Germline CDR1 is SNHLY and CDR2 is FYNNEI. The V segment lost 8 bases and the J segment 4 bases; nucleotides outside the gene matches: 9. CDR3 length equals 14 residues. In DNA form, the CDR3 reads TGTGCCAGCCGGGAGGGGACTGGTCGAGAGACCCAGTACTTC. It translates to CASREGTGRETQYF.

This clone has only one observation. The genes are TRBV14 and TRBJ1-2, with no clear D. The CDR3 covers 14 residues. V lost 0 bases and J lost 4, with 9 bases in between. In germline, CDR1 is SGHDN, CDR2 FVKESK. CDR3 loop: CASSQDDLPYGYTF. In DNA form, the CDR3 reads TGTGCCAGCAGCCAAGACGACCTCCCCTATGGCTACACCTTC.

The chain uses TRBV5-1 and TRBJ2-7; possible D gene TRBD2, 5 bases. The CDR3 length is 14 residues. Trimming took 2 bases from V and 3 from J, leaving 12 bases between them. Germline CDR1 is SGHRS and CDR2 is YFSETQ. The CDR3 DNA reads as TGCGCCAGCAGCTTATATCGCGGGCTCTACGAGCAGTACTTC. Amino acid sequence: CASSLYRGLYEQYF. Full variable domain (outside the CDR3, taken from reference TRBV5-1 and TRBJ2-7): KAGVTQTPRYLIKTRGQQVTLSCSPISGHRSVSWYQQTPGQGLQFLFEYFSETQRNKGNFPGRFSGRQFSNSRSEMNVSTLELGDSALYLCASSLYRGLYEQYFGPGTRLTVT.

The V and J genes are TRBV12-3 or TRBV12-4 and TRBJ1-1; D remains unclear. This CDR3 is built from 13 residues. The ends were cut back, 0 bases at V and 7 bases at J, with 9 bases in the middle. The CDR3 region is CASSLASPHEAFF. CDR3 in DNA: TGTGCCAGCAGTTTAGCGTCCCCACATGAAGCTTTCTTT.